This T cell receptor delta chain was captured in a study of gamma-delta T cells after stem cell transplantation. CDR3 length: 17 residues. Trimming took 3 bases from V and 0 from J; bases not matched to a gene: 9. Germline V gene sequence: CDR1 GEAIGNYY, CDR2 EKD. TCRdb re-called the RT-PCR reads using CATT. Of 1,300 or so delta-chain clones listed, under 2% are singletons. This clone showed up just a few times. This sequence joins TRDV2 and TRDJ1; 10 nucleotides line up with TRDD3. This clonotype originated in a human donor. It is not recorded whose cells these are; they may come from a transplant donor. The sample consisted of gamma-delta T cells. This CDR3 reads CACDPLMGDTHTDKLIF. Here the CDR3 DNA reads TGTGCCTGTGACCCTCTGATGGGGGATACCCACACCGATAAACTCATCTTT.